These 14 T cell receptor beta chains share one sample of origin, sequenced in a study of brain T cells in children with intractable seizures. Measured with immunoSEQ multiplex PCR; TCRdb has only the in-frame clones, and not every one. The sample shows 70,000 to 85,000 clones, about 93% of them seen only once. Sequenced here: peripheral blood, sampled at surgery. Receptors originate from a girl aged 2-15 years with Rasmussen encephalitis and intractable seizures.

The chain recombines TRBV12-3 or TRBV12-4 with TRBJ1-1, with D unclear. The CDR3 extends over 13 amino acids. Trimming pared 5 bases from V and 0 bases from J, leaving 7 bases between. The CDR3 DNA is TGTGCCAGCAGTGCGACCATGAACACTGAAGCTTTCTTT. The encoded protein is CASSATMNTEAFF.

The table lists this clone with a count of one. The V and J genes are TRBV3-1 (or the pseudogene TRBV3-2) and TRBJ1-1; 7 bases align to TRBD1. The CDR3 is 15 amino acids. The germline V gene encodes CDR1 LGHDT and CDR2 YNNKEL (reference sequence). J gave up 10 bases and V 1 base, and 12 bases lay outside the gene matches. The CDR3 coding sequence is TGTGCCAGCAGCCAAGGGGGACAGAACAAGAGGGGAGCTTTCTTT. Translation: CASSQGGQNKRGAFF.

J is TRBJ2-6 and V is TRBV4-2; D remains unclear. Germline V lookup: CDR1 LGHNA, CDR2 YNFKEQ. V was shortened by 1 base and J by 0 bases, with 13 bases between the two germline ends. This CDR3 contains 18 residues. The CDR3 coding sequence is TGTGCCAGCAGCCAAGGCGCAGGAACGGGCTCTGGGGCCAACGTCCTGACTTTC. Protein sequence: CASSQGAGTGSGANVLTF.

The rearrangement joins TRBV13 to TRBJ2-6, with TRBD2 matching over 12 bases. Germline CDR1 is PRHDT and CDR2 is FYEKMQ (reference sequence). With 5 bases clipped from V and 4 bases from J, the junction kept 12 bases outside the gene matches. CDR3 length equals 19 residues. The CDR3 DNA reads TGTGCCAGCAGCCCGAGGACTAGCGGGATCCGCTGGGGGGCCAACGTCCTGACTTTC. This sequence encodes CASSPRTSGIRWGANVLTF.

The CDR3 spells CASSARMNTEAFF. In DNA form, the CDR3 reads TGTGCCAGCAGCGCTAGAATGAACACTGAAGCTTTCTTT. The chain combines TRBV9 with TRBJ1-1; D unresolved. The length of the CDR3 is 13 residues. Germline lookup yields CDR1 SGDLS and CDR2 YYNGEE. With 3 bases removed from V and 0 bases from J, the gap between germline ends came to 6 bases.

The J gene is TRBJ1-1, the V gene TRBV11-2; D might be TRBD1 (6 bases). This CDR3 spans 12 amino acids. Trimming pared 2 bases from V and 6 bases from J, leaving 7 bases between. Germline CDR1 and CDR2: SGHAT and FQNNGV. CDR3: CASSLRGPEAFF. CDR3 in DNA: TGTGCCAGCAGCTTACGGGGGCCTGAAGCTTTCTTT. Drawing the rest from reference TRBV11-2 and TRBJ1-1, the complete variable domain is EAGVAQSPRYKIIEKRQSVAFWCNPISGHATLYWYQQILGQGPKLLIQFQNNGVVDDSQLPKDRFSAERLKGVDSTLKIQPAKLEDSAVYLCASSLRGPEAFFGQGTRLTVV.

The rearrangement joins TRBV5-6 to TRBJ2-5; D not resolved. Trimming stripped 0 bases from V and 5 bases from J, with 8 bases between. From germline, CDR1 is SGHDT and CDR2 YYEEEE. This CDR3 contains 13 residues. The CDR3 reads CASSLAKPETQYF. CDR3 bases: TGTGCCAGCAGCTTGGCCAAGCCGGAGACCCAGTACTTC.

This chain uses TRBV6-2 or TRBV6-3 with TRBJ2-2; D uncertain. V dropped 4 bases and J dropped 2 bases, with 8 bases sitting between them. The CDR3 contains 14 residues. Germline assignment: CDR1 MNHEY and CDR2 SVGEGT. The CDR3 spells CASSSDGNTGELFF. As DNA, the CDR3 is TGTGCCAGCAGTTCGGACGGTAACACCGGGGAGCTGTTTTTT.

The chain recombines TRBV25-1 with TRBJ1-6; D remains ambiguous. Germline lookup yields CDR1 MGHDK and CDR2 SYGVNS. The CDR3 runs 13 residues. V lost 8 bases and J 3 bases, leaving 8 bases between the germline ends. The DNA of the CDR3 is TGTGCCAGCTCTACAGACTATAATTCACCCCTCCACTTT. Translating it yields CASSTDYNSPLHF.

This sequence joins TRBV3-1 (or the pseudogene TRBV3-2) and TRBJ2-1; D is perhaps TRBD2 (7 bases). The CDR3 is made up of 15 amino acids. V dropped 2 bases and J dropped 7 bases, with 15 bases sitting between them. Germline V gives CDR1 LGHDT, CDR2 YNNKEL (reference sequence). This CDR3 reads CASSQRGGAWNEQFF. In nucleotides, the CDR3 is TGTGCCAGCAGCCAACGAGGGGGGGCCTGGAATGAGCAGTTCTTC.

The genes are TRBV28 and TRBJ2-2; D not certain. Germline V gene sequence: CDR1 MDHEN, CDR2 SYDVKM. This CDR3 contains 15 residues. The germline V and J ends were trimmed by 6 bases and 0 bases, with 11 bases remaining between them. CDR3 sequence (DNA): TGTGCCAGCAGCCAGTGGACGGCGAACACCGGGGAGCTGTTTTTT. Amino acid sequence: CASSQWTANTGELFF.

This chain connects TRBV28 to TRBJ1-3; TRBD1 aligns across 12 bases. This CDR3 region has 17 residues. V gave up 4 bases and J gave up 5 bases; unmatched junction bases: 9. Germline CDR1 MDHEN, CDR2 SYDVKM. In DNA, the CDR3 is TGTGCCAGCAGTTCCGGGACAGGGGGCAGTTCCAGAAACACCATATATTTT. It is translated as CASSSGTGGSSRNTIYF.

The chain employs TRBV19 and TRBJ2-1; D is possibly TRBD1 (7 bases). The CDR3 totals 15 residues. V shed 5 bases and J shed 0 bases, with 11 bases lying between them. Germline V gene sequence: CDR1 LNHDA, CDR2 SQIVND (reference sequence). DNA of the CDR3: TGTGCCAGTAGTTGGCAGGGGGGCTCCTACAATGAGCAGTTCTTC. It specifies CASSWQGGSYNEQFF.

The chain couples TRBV6-5 to TRBJ2-4; D could derive from TRBD1 or TRBD2 (5 bases each). V lost 4 bases and J lost 7, with 20 bases in between. Germline V gene sequence: CDR1 MNHEY, CDR2 SVGAGI. This CDR3 is built from 16 residues. The CDR3 region is CASSSLQGESVNIQYF. The DNA of the CDR3 is TGTGCCAGCAGTTCGTTACAAGGGGAGTCGGTCAACATTCAGTACTTC.